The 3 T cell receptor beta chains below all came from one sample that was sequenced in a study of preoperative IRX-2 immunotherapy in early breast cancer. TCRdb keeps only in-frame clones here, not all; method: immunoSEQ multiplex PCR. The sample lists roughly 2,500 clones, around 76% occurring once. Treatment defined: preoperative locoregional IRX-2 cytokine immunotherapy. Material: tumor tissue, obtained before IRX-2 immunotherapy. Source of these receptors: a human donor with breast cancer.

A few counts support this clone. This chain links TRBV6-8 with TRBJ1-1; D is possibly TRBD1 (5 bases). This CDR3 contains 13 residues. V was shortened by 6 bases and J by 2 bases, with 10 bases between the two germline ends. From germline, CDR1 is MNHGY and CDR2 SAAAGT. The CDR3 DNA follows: TGTGCCAGCAGGCGCAGGGCCAACACTGAAGCTTTCTTT. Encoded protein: CASRRRANTEAFF.

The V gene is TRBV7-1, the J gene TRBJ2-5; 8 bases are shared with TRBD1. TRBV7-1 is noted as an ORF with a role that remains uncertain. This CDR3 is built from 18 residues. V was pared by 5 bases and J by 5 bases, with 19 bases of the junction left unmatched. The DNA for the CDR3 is TGTGCCAGCAGCCCCCGACAGGGGTTGATAGGGGTTCGGGAGACCCAGTACTTC. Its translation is CASSPRQGLIGVRETQYF.

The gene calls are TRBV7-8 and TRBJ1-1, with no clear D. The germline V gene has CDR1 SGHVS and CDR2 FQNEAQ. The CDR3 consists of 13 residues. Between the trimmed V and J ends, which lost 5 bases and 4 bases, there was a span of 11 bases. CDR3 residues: CASSQVFGTEAFF. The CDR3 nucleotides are TGTGCCAGCAGCCAAGTGTTCGGCACTGAAGCTTTCTTT.